A selection of T cell receptor beta chains follows, all from one sample in a study of technical replicates of blood from a few donors. Generated by immunoSEQ multiplex PCR, the TCRdb table keeps only in-frame clones and is missing some. The sample has roughly 90,000 clones, around 92% seen once; the top ten hold 0.2% to 0.3%. Sequencing was performed on T cells isolated from PBMCs. The receptor set was obtained from a human donor in good health. Both conserved end residues are part of each CDR3. D genes are given only for firm matches. Where a row states a size, it is once, few, many or the class of an expanded clone; other rows omit it.

clone size,J gene,V gene,D gene,CDR3 protein,CDR3 DNA
.,TRBJ2-1,TRBV7-9,TRBD2,CASSFFPGGSLAGYNEQFF,TGTGCCAGCAGCTTTTTTCCAGGGGGTAGTCTAGCGGGGTACAATGAGCAGTTCTTC
.,TRBJ1-6,TRBV2,.,CASSEIGRDSPLHF,TGTGCCAGCAGTGAGATAGGGAGGGATTCACCCCTCCACTTT
.,TRBJ1-4,TRBV5-1,TRBD1,CASSMGQRSEKLFF,TGCGCCAGCAGCATGGGACAGAGGAGTGAAAAACTGTTTTTT
.,TRBJ2-6,TRBV19,TRBD2,CASSIPPGLAGWSGANVLTF,TGTGCCAGTAGTATCCCCCCCGGACTAGCGGGATGGTCTGGGGCCAACGTCCTGACTTTC
once,TRBJ1-2,TRBV29-1,.,CSVGSTHRVIDYTF,TGCAGCGTTGGATCCACGCACAGGGTCATAGACTACACCTTC
.,TRBJ2-7,TRBV11-2,TRBD2,CASSLAGLAGGYEQYF,TGTGCCAGCAGCTTAGCGGGACTAGCGGGAGGTTACGAGCAGTACTTC
.,TRBJ1-1,TRBV19,TRBD1,CASSAGTGLMNTEAFF,TGTGCCAGTTCGGCCGGGACAGGGCTCATGAACACTGAAGCTTTCTTT
.,TRBJ1-2,TRBV19,TRBD1,CASSPVLTGGNGYTF,TGTGCCAGTAGCCCGGTTTTAACAGGGGGCAATGGCTACACCTTC
.,TRBJ2-2,TRBV11-2,.,CASSLWGLRTGELFF,TGTGCCAGCAGCTTATGGGGGCTTCGAACCGGGGAGCTGTTTTTT
.,TRBJ1-2,TRBV7-2,.,CASSLSPSLLHLYGYTF,TGTGCCAGCAGCTTAAGTCCGTCCCTACTGCACCTCTATGGCTACACCTTC
.,TRBJ2-1,TRBV10-3,.,CAISGGSAVSSYNEQFF,TGTGCCATCAGTGGTGGTAGCGCCGTCTCATCCTACAATGAGCAGTTCTTC
.,TRBJ2-7,TRBV5-1,TRBD1,CASSLRDRAEQYF,TGCGCCAGCAGCTTGAGGGACAGGGCCGAGCAGTACTTC
once,TRBJ1-2,TRBV18,.,CASSPYRFQAMGYTF,TGTGCCAGCTCACCCTACAGGTTCCAGGCGATGGGCTACACCTTC
once,TRBJ2-3,TRBV19,.,CASTPLASGTDTQYF,TGTGCCAGTACCCCGTTGGCTAGCGGCACAGATACGCAGTATTTT
.,TRBJ1-1,TRBV5-1,.,CASSSNAGGGTEAFF,TGCGCCAGCAGCTCGAACGCGGGGGGTGGGACTGAAGCTTTCTTT
.,TRBJ2-1,TRBV15,TRBD2,CATSTLSGGGDNEQFF,TGTGCCACCAGCACGCTTAGCGGGGGGGGAGACAATGAGCAGTTCTTC
.,TRBJ1-2,TRBV5-1,.,CASSQGPEDGYTF,TGCGCCAGCAGCCAGGGCCCCGAGGATGGCTACACCTTC
.,TRBJ2-5,TRBV4-1,.,CASSQGGGEETQYF,TGCGCCAGCAGCCAAGGTGGAGGGGAAGAGACCCAGTACTTC
.,TRBJ1-2,TRBV5-4,.,CASRRAGFNYGYTF,TGTGCCAGCAGGCGCGCGGGGTTTAACTATGGCTACACCTTC
.,TRBJ1-1,TRBV9,TRBD1,CASSASGGATEAFF,TGTGCCAGCAGCGCCTCAGGGGGCGCGACTGAAGCTTTCTTT
.,TRBJ2-1,TRBV6-1,TRBD1,CASSEAWGQGSTQFF,TGTGCCAGCAGTGAAGCATGGGGACAGGGATCCACGCAGTTCTTC
.,TRBJ2-5,TRBV28,.,CASTTEVQETQYF,TGTGCCAGCACCACGGAGGTACAAGAGACCCAGTACTTC
.,TRBJ2-1,TRBV5-1,.,CASSLVDLYNEQFF,TGCGCCAGCAGCTTGGTGGACTTATACAATGAGCAGTTCTTC
.,TRBJ2-5,TRBV4-1,TRBD2,CASSQGGGWSGGYQETQYF,TGCGCCAGCAGCCAAGGGGGAGGGTGGAGCGGGGGGTATCAAGAGACCCAGTACTTC
.,TRBJ1-5,TRBV5-1,TRBD1,CASSLDPTALGQGSQPQHF,TGCGCCAGCAGCTTGGACCCGACCGCGCTAGGACAGGGATCTCAGCCCCAGCATTTT
.,TRBJ2-1,TRBV15,.,CATSGDSSSYNEQFF,TGTGCCACCAGCGGTGACAGTAGCTCCTACAATGAGCAGTTCTTC
.,TRBJ2-7,TRBV4-2,.,CASSQASLALEQYF,TGTGCCAGCAGCCAAGCCTCATTGGCTCTCGAGCAGTACTTC
.,TRBJ1-2,TRBV7-9,.,CASSWGILDYTF,TGTGCCAGCAGCTGGGGCATTTTGGACTACACCTTC
.,TRBJ1-1,TRBV30,.,CAWSETGMNTEAFF,TGTGCCTGGAGTGAAACAGGGATGAACACTGAAGCTTTCTTT
once,TRBJ2-7,TRBV7-8,.,CASSLVAKGPHEQYF,TGTGCCAGCAGCTTAGTTGCTAAGGGGCCCCACGAGCAGTACTTC
.,TRBJ2-3,TRBV27,TRBD2,CASSRTTPGLAGTDTQYF,TGTGCCAGCAGCCGGACTACTCCGGGACTAGCGGGTACAGATACGCAGTATTTT
.,TRBJ1-2,TRBV19,.,CASSIALTRYGYTF,TGTGCCAGTAGTATAGCCCTGACTCGGTATGGCTACACCTTC
.,TRBJ2-7,TRBV5-4,.,CASSVSGARYEQYF,TGTGCCAGCAGCGTCTCGGGAGCTCGGTACGAGCAGTACTTC
.,TRBJ2-3,TRBV13,.,CASSAIEAAKSTDTQYF,TGTGCCAGCAGCGCAATAGAGGCTGCAAAAAGCACAGATACGCAGTATTTT
.,TRBJ2-2,TRBV19,.,CASIDRMNTGELFF,TGTGCCAGTATAGACAGGATGAACACCGGGGAGCTGTTTTTT
.,TRBJ2-7,TRBV28,TRBD2,CASSLLAGAGEQYF,TGTGCCAGCAGCCTACTAGCGGGAGCCGGCGAGCAGTACTTC
.,TRBJ2-3,TRBV10-1,TRBD2,CASGAGFTDTQYF,TGCGCCAGCGGAGCGGGGTTCACAGATACGCAGTATTTT
.,TRBJ2-1,TRBV6-5,TRBD2,CASSFSGSSYNEQFF,TGTGCCAGCAGTTTTAGCGGGAGCTCCTACAATGAGCAGTTCTTC
.,TRBJ2-7,TRBV5-4,.,CASSLFSRSSYEQYF,TGTGCCAGCAGCTTGTTCTCCAGAAGCTCCTACGAGCAGTACTTC
.,TRBJ2-4,TRBV7-9,.,CASSLGRGNIQYF,TGTGCCAGCAGCTTAGGGCGGGGAAACATTCAGTACTTC
.,TRBJ2-7,TRBV27,TRBD1,CASSPYGPGGLGNEQYF,TGTGCCAGCAGTCCGTATGGGCCAGGGGGCCTCGGCAACGAGCAGTACTTC
.,TRBJ2-1,TRBV7-9,TRBD2,CASSSGPAGEGDEQFF,TGTGCCAGCAGCTCCGGCCCCGCGGGGGAAGGCGATGAGCAGTTCTTC
once,TRBJ2-7,TRBV28,TRBD2,CASSLRGLRLAGDSPLGQYF,TGTGCCAGCAGTTTAAGAGGGCTTCGACTAGCGGGAGATTCCCCCCTTGGGCAGTACTTC
.,TRBJ2-2,TRBV15,.,CATSGIRGNGELFF,TGTGCCACCAGCGGCATTAGGGGGAACGGGGAGCTGTTTTTT
.,TRBJ1-2,TRBV4-1,TRBD1,CASSQGGTGGYGYTF,TGCGCCAGCAGCCAAGGGGGGACAGGGGGCTATGGCTACACCTTC
.,TRBJ1-2,TRBV7-6,.,CASSLGANYGYTF,TGTGCCAGCAGCTTAGGAGCTAACTATGGCTACACCTTC
.,TRBJ1-5,TRBV7-3,.,CASSLTGGQGRVYSNQPQHF,TGTGCCAGCAGCTTAACAGGTGGGCAGGGAAGGGTTTATAGCAATCAGCCCCAGCATTTT
few,TRBJ1-1,TRBV6-1,.,CASSEGRGWMNTEAFF,TGTGCCAGCAGTGAAGGCAGGGGATGGATGAACACTGAAGCTTTCTTT
once,TRBJ2-2,TRBV5-6,.,CASSLETWGQTGELFF,TGTGCCAGCAGCTTGGAGACCTGGGGGCAAACCGGGGAGCTGTTTTTT
.,TRBJ2-6,TRBV18,.,CASSPLSVSGANVLTF,TGTGCCAGCTCACCACTGTCGGTCTCTGGGGCCAACGTCCTGACTTTC
.,TRBJ2-1,TRBV2,TRBD2,CASSYSGSSYNEQFF,TGTGCCAGCAGCTATAGCGGGAGCTCCTACAATGAGCAGTTCTTC
once,TRBJ2-5,TRBV4-2,.,CASSQGFSVFQETQYF,TGTGCCAGCAGCCAAGGTTTTAGCGTGTTCCAAGAGACCCAGTACTTC
.,TRBJ2-7,TRBV7-2,TRBD2,CASSSPGRFYEQYF,TGTGCCAGCAGCTCCCCCGGGAGGTTCTACGAGCAGTACTTC
once,TRBJ2-7,TRBV14,.,CASSVRQSYEQYF,TGTGCCAGCAGCGTTCGACAGTCCTACGAGCAGTACTTC